The 19 T cell receptor beta chains below all came from one sample that was sequenced in a study of read filtering for tumor transcriptome and immune sequencing. The library was built from 400 ng RNA with molecular barcoded adaptors for alpha/delta and beta/gamma chains. MiXCR was run by TCRdb on the reads, yielding one entry per CDR3 protein. The repertoire holds 40,000 to 55,000 distinct CDR3 sequences, about 19% seen once, with over 15% in the top ten. Sequencing was carried out using a population of CD138-negative cells sorted from bone marrow. The receptors derive from a donor aged 40 or over with multiple myeloma.

There are many counts of this clonotype. V is TRBV3-1 and J is TRBJ1-1; D possibly corresponds to TRBD1 (5 bases). Trimming took 2 bases from V and 4 from J, leaving 11 bases between them. The CDR3 runs 14 residues. Per germline, CDR1 LGHDT and CDR2 YNNKEL (reference sequence). DNA for the CDR3: TGTGCCAGCAGCCAATCAGGGAGGGCCACTGAAGCTTTCTTT. It specifies CASSQSGRATEAFF.

Concerning this clonotype itself: Sequence at one end of the junction differs from germline and may be a read error. This sequence joins TRBV13 and TRBJ2-1, with D possibly being TRBD2 (6 bases). The CDR3 extends over 13 amino acids. Per germline, CDR1 PRHDT and CDR2 FYEKMQ (reference sequence). Here the CDR3 reads CASSRLVYNGQFF. The CDR3 DNA reads as TGTGCCAGCAGCCGACTAGTCTACAATGGGCAGTTTTTC.

In the case of this clonotype: A much more abundant neighbour one base away suggests this may be a read error. The conserved final phenylalanine or tryptophan is absent from the CDR3, which likely points to a read error. This sequence joins TRBV19 and TRBJ2-1; 9 bases fit TRBD1. In germline, CDR1 is LNHDA, CDR2 SQIVND (reference sequence). Unmatched junction bases numbered 7, after V lost 4 bases and J lost 6 bases. This CDR3 is built from 15 residues. Written as DNA, the CDR3 is TGTGCCAGTAGTAACGGGGGACAGGGTTTCAATGAGCAGTTCTAC. Its translation is CASSNGGQGFNEQFY.

In this sample, this clonotype turned up many times. The V and J genes are TRBV10-3 and TRBJ2-1; D possibly corresponds to TRBD2 (5 bases). CDR3 length equals 13 residues. Trimming took 7 bases from V and 7 from J, leaving 14 bases between them. Per the germline V gene, CDR1 is ENHRY and CDR2 is SYGVKD. The CDR3 here is CAITDGLANEQFF. The CDR3, as DNA: TGTGCCATCACCGACGGACTTGCAAATGAGCAGTTCTTC.

Ten or more counts support this clonotype. This rearrangement joins TRBV5-1 to TRBJ2-1; 7 bases are shared with TRBD2. The CDR3 covers 13 residues. In germline, CDR1 is SGHRS, CDR2 YFSETQ. V lost 4 bases, J lost 5 bases, and 3 bases stayed unmatched. Written as DNA, the CDR3 is TGCGCCAGCAGCCCCCGGGAGGACAATGAGCAGTTCTTC. Translated, it gives CASSPREDNEQFF.

The chain couples TRBV29-1 to TRBJ1-2, with D maybe TRBD1 (6 bases). The V gene lost 6 bases and the J gene lost 8 bases, with 19 bases spanning the gap. CDR3 length: 13 residues. Germline CDR1 reads SQVTM; CDR2 reads ANQGSEA. The CDR3 loop reads CSVGTFRGDGYTF. In DNA form, the CDR3 reads TGCAGCGTCGGGACATTCAGGGGAGACGGCTACACCTTC.

This clonotype has at least ten counts. This chain connects TRBV29-1 to TRBJ2-3; D gene ambiguous. In germline, CDR1 is SQVTM, CDR2 ANQGSEA. This CDR3 comprises 15 residues. Deletions cut 4 bases from V and 0 bases from J, with 14 bases between. Here the CDR3 DNA reads TGCAGCGTTGTAGGAGCCGGGCGGAGCACAGATACGCAGTATTTT. It yields the protein CSVVGAGRSTDTQYF.

This clonotype appeared many times. The chain employs TRBV5-4 and TRBJ2-5; the D is unclear. The CDR3 runs to 12 residues. Germline CDR1 SGHNT, CDR2 YYREEE (reference sequence). Trimming took off 2 bases at V and 5 bases at J, with 7 bases between the two ends. The CDR3 region has the DNA TGTGCCAGCAGCTTCGGCATTGAGACCCAGTACTTC. This codes for CASSFGIETQYF.

This clonotype rates as medium-sized (0.01 to 0.1%). The rearrangement uses TRBV7-8 and TRBJ2-1; 8 positions agree with TRBD2. This CDR3 is built from 17 residues. V dropped 0 bases and J dropped 4; count of bases not matched to a gene: 8. CDR1 and CDR2 from the germline V gene are SGHVS and FQNEAQ. CDR3 region: CASSLASGSAFYNEQFF. The CDR3, as DNA: TGTGCCAGCAGCTTAGCAAGCGGGAGTGCTTTTTACAATGAGCAGTTCTTC.

To note about this clonotype: Compared with germline, one end of the junction differs, possibly owing to a read error. This rearrangement joins TRBV12-3 or TRBV12-4 to TRBJ1-1; TRBD1 aligns across 8 bases. CDR3 length: 15 residues. The CDR3 loop is CASSFFGSGGTEALF. The CDR3 nucleotides read TGTGCCAGCAGTTTTTTCGGCTCAGGGGGCACTGAAGCTCTCTTT.

This clonotype was detected many times. The chain combines TRBV5-1 with TRBJ2-2, with D perhaps TRBD1 or TRBD2 (5 bases each). This CDR3 contains 15 residues. Between the trimmed V and J ends, which lost 1 base and 2 bases, there was a span of 9 bases. From germline, CDR1 is SGHRS and CDR2 YFSETQ. DNA for the CDR3: TGCGCCAGCAGCTTGTCAGGGAGAAACACCGGGGAGCTGTTTTTT. The encoded protein is CASSLSGRNTGELFF.

This clonotype was recorded a few times. The chain joins TRBV12-3 or TRBV12-4 to TRBJ2-4; D possibly uses TRBD1 or TRBD2 (5 bases each). This CDR3 spans 13 amino acids. Trimming stripped 5 bases from V and 7 bases from J, with 12 bases between. Written as DNA, the CDR3 is TGTGCCAGCAGTCTGACGGGACGGAACATTCAGTACTTC. This encodes CASSLTGRNIQYF.

This clonotype was recorded at least ten times. The chain is built from TRBV10-1 and TRBJ2-3, with D possibly being TRBD1 or TRBD2 (5 bases each). Germline V lookup: CDR1 WNHNN, CDR2 SYGVQD (reference sequence). The CDR3 is 19 amino acids. The V and J ends lost 3 bases and 6 bases respectively, with 28 bases between them. As DNA, the CDR3 is TGCGCCAGCAGTGATATCGAGGGGAGAGTGGGCCACACCGCCGATACGCAGTATTTT. Translated: CASSDIEGRVGHTADTQYF.

The sample holds many counts of this clonotype. CDR3 amino acids: CATSRPDRVAAFF. For the CDR3, the DNA is TGTGCCACCAGCAGACCTGACAGGGTTGCGGCTTTCTTT. This chain connects TRBV15 to TRBJ1-1; 7 bases line up with TRBD1. Germline CDR1 and CDR2: LNHNV and YYDKDF (reference sequence). J gave up 11 bases and V 2 bases, and 8 bases lay outside the gene matches. This CDR3 contains 13 residues.

This clonotype was detected ten times or more. This chain links TRBV20-1 with TRBJ2-3, with a possible D match to TRBD2 (5 bases). Germline CDR1 DFQATT, CDR2 SNEGSKA (reference sequence). With 0 bases removed from V and 2 bases from J, the gap between germline ends came to 12 bases. The CDR3 runs 15 residues. CDR3 amino acids: CSARDPERDTDTQYF. The CDR3 coding sequence is TGCAGTGCTAGAGATCCAGAACGGGACACAGATACGCAGTATTTT.

This clonotype was counted only a few times. The chain uses TRBV19 and TRBJ2-5; TRBD1 is a possible D gene (5 bases). Between the trimmed V and J ends, which lost 4 bases and 4 bases, there was a span of 19 bases. The CDR3 is made up of 16 amino acids. Germline CDR1 LNHDA, CDR2 SQIVND (reference sequence). CDR3 residues: CASSNPLQGRGETQYF. CDR3 nucleotides: TGTGCCAGTAGTAATCCACTTCAGGGAAGAGGAGAGACCCAGTACTTC.

In this sample, this clonotype is medium-sized. The chain links TRBV12-3 or TRBV12-4 to TRBJ2-6; D ambiguous. CDR3 length equals 13 residues. Between the trimmed V and J ends, which lost 3 bases and 3 bases, there was a span of 3 bases. The chain's CDR3 is CASSFRGANVLTF. In DNA form, the CDR3 reads TGTGCCAGCAGTTTTCGTGGGGCCAACGTCCTGACTTTC.

This clonotype has a count of ten or more. The chain recombines TRBV7-3 with TRBJ2-2; 7 nucleotides match TRBD2. The CDR3 is 14 residues long. Trimming took 0 bases from V and 6 from J; bases not matched to a gene: 1. The V gene's germline CDR1 is SGHTA and CDR2 FQGTGA. The CDR3 is CASSLTGGPGELFF. DNA for the CDR3: TGTGCCAGCAGCTTAACGGGAGGGCCCGGGGAGCTGTTTTTT.

In this sample, this clonotype turned up many times. The V and J genes are TRBV7-9 and TRBJ2-1; no reliable D call. CDR3 length: 13 amino acids. The germline V gene encodes CDR1 SEHNR and CDR2 FQNEAQ (reference sequence). V lost 10 bases, J lost 2 bases, and 12 bases lay in between. The CDR3 bases are TGTGCCATAAGGCTTGGGACCTACAATGAGCAGTTCTTC. It encodes CAIRLGTYNEQFF. Full variable domain (missing parts from reference TRBV7-9 and TRBJ2-1): DTGVSQNPRHKITKRGQNVTFRCDPISEHNRLYWYRQTLGQGPEFLTYFQNEAQLEKSRLLSDRFSAERPKGSFSTLEIQRTEQGDSAMYLCAIRLGTYNEQFFGPGTRLTVL.